This T cell receptor (beta chain) was obtained from a study of blood T cells in healthy people across ages (dated by TCRdb to between 2014 and 2016). Some background on the complete study: Template switching captured roughly one uniquely barcoded TCR beta cDNA molecule per two T cells in model experiments. Four age groups were formed from the donors: young (average approximately 15 years), middle-aged (around 40), aged (over 55) and long-lived (more than 75). Donors of different ages were randomly distributed across sequencing lanes to avoid experimental bias. To track age-related changes in TCR beta repertoire diversity, the study relied on deep sequencing normalized with unique cDNA molecular identifiers. The study analyzed two additional independent replicas of 1 million unique cDNA reads from the same blood draw for two donors, one aged 18 to 30 and one aged 80 or older. The full study reports these points: Estimates of total diversity based on one million sequenced T cells were regarded as lower bounds and as underestimates. Compared with the aged group, the long-lived group had more naive CD4+ T cells, fewer expanded clones and increased TCR diversity, a pattern suggesting age selection. A strong correlation was found between observed TCR beta diversity and the percentage of naive T cells measured by flow cytometry. The CMV infection status of donors was not known, potentially confounding age-related changes in expanded clonotypes. Because profiling used bulk unsorted PBMCs, naive and antigen-experienced compartments could not be compared conclusively. As age increased, observed TCR beta diversity per million T cells dropped in a roughly linear way, and a significant reduction was already evident by age around 41.

Inclusive of the bounding cysteine and phenylalanine, the CDR3 is 15 residues long. Left in the record is the CDR3 DNA by itself, 45 bases read in frame from the first base. The germline V gene (reference sequence) gives CDR1 as MNHNY and CDR2 as SVGAGI. V is pruned by 8 bases and J by 0 bases, leaving 6 bases of the junction without a gene match. A note on this clonotype: Its target antigen remains unknown. There are no base qualities to consult, and no much larger clone falls within one base.

The approximately 40 donors, aged about 6 to 100 years, were systemically healthy Caucasian individuals from Russia. Each donor gave ten milliliters of peripheral blood, drawn into EDTA-treated Vacutainer tubes. PBMCs were isolated by Ficoll-Paque density-gradient centrifugation, with at least 6 million obtained per sample. Trizol reagent was used to extract total RNA from PBMCs, with at least 5 micrograms per sample. The percentages of naive CD45RAhigh/CD27high T cells were determined by flow cytometry on a PBMC aliquot from every donor. The library was produced with 5' RACE. The instrument was an Illumina HiSeq 2500. A second PCR of roughly 6 to 11 cycles was run with a J-beta primer mix and a sample-barcoded 5' primer. A template-switch 5' adaptor carrying 12 random nucleotides introduced a unique molecular identifier onto each TCR beta cDNA molecule. Each sample yielded at least 3 million CDR3-containing paired-end reads. First-strand cDNA was synthesized from all RNA with the Mint cDNA synthesis kit, primed by a TRBC-specific oligonucleotide. Following uracil-DNA glycosylase treatment, a first 18-cycle PCR with universal primers M1SS and BC2_uni_R was performed on all cDNA. The paper's processing steps were these. For normalization, 1 million high-quality reads, each with a distinct molecular identifier, were randomly selected from each sample. Instead of being binned into consensus sequences, reads with shared molecular identifiers were discarded. MiTCR, with a Q25 quality threshold and the strictest error-elimination algorithm, was used for CDR3 identification, clonotype clustering and error correction. A nonparametric unseen species model using Euler transformation provided a lower-bound estimate of total TCR beta diversity. The public reads were reanalyzed by TCRdb: fastp trimming at Q25, MiXCR alignment, in-frame beta chains only. Here each entry gathers all rows of one CDR3 protein and keeps the most common genes and DNA. The V and J calls were determined by TCRdb, not by the authors. The sample table lists more than 700,000 distinct CDR3 sequences, around half of them with a count of one. The top ten clones comprise roughly two fifths of the sample.

This clonotype was sampled from an elderly man in good health. The source material was blood. The rearrangement joined TRBV6-6 to TRBJ2-7, with 11 middle bases fitting TRBD1. The DNA sequence is given as TGTGCCAGCTCATCCGGGACAGGGGGCTCCTACGAGCAGTACTTC. This gives the protein CASSSGTGGSYEQYF.